The next 30 T cell receptor beta chains were all read from a single sample in a study of post-analysis software for immune sequencing data. Findings and limits, study-wide: About 5 TRBV segments, including TRBV5-6, TRBV5-1 and TRBV20-1, were more frequent in patients than controls.

For these receptors, no antigen is known. The TCR beta cDNA libraries contained unique molecular identifiers. TCRdb analysed the PCR reads with MiXCR anew, one entry per CDR3 protein. The data contain some 690,000 distinct CDR3 sequences, about 27% of them singletons. The sequencing sample was made of blood. These receptors originate from a girl under 18 with multiple sclerosis.

The rearrangement joins TRBV18 to TRBJ2-7; perhaps TRBD1 as D (5 bases). The germline V gene has CDR1 KGHSH and CDR2 LQKENI. Trimming took off 4 bases at V and 6 bases at J, with 16 bases between the two ends. The CDR3 covers 14 residues. The CDR3 here is CASSLYAQGSEQYF. In DNA form, the CDR3 reads TGTGCCAGCTCACTCTACGCCCAGGGTAGCGAGCAGTACTTC.

This clonotype has a handful of counts. V is TRBV7-2 and J is TRBJ2-7; D unresolved. Germline CDR1 reads SGHTA; CDR2 reads FQGNSA. Trimming pared 5 bases from V and 2 bases from J, leaving 13 bases between. This CDR3 comprises 14 residues. Here the CDR3 reads CASSPGRLPYEQYF. CDR3 DNA: TGTGCCAGCAGCCCCGGTAGGCTACCCTACGAGCAGTACTTC.

This chain links TRBV11-2 with TRBJ1-2; no firm D call. This CDR3 region has 14 residues. V lost 6 bases, J lost 2 bases, and 13 bases lay in between. The germline V gene encodes CDR1 SGHAT and CDR2 FQNNGV. The CDR3 spells CASSSPPPNYGYTF. CDR3 in DNA: TGTGCCAGCAGTTCTCCCCCGCCGAACTATGGCTACACCTTC.

This clonotype was detected only a few times. CDR3 bases: TGTGCCAGCAGCTTAACAGGGGTTGGGTTGAGTGGCTACACCTTC. Translated: CASSLTGVGLSGYTF. The V gene is TRBV7-9, the J gene TRBJ1-2, with TRBD1 matching over 7 bases. CDR1 is SEHNR and CDR2 is FQNEAQ in the germline V gene (reference sequence). Trimming removed 2 bases from V and 7 bases from J; junction bases left unmatched: 10. CDR3 length: 15 residues.

The CDR3 reads CASSVDLMNTEAFF. DNA for the CDR3: TGTGCCAGCAGTGTGGACCTCATGAACACTGAAGCTTTCTTT. The chain recombines TRBV2 with TRBJ1-1; D remains unclear. Trimming shortened V by 4 bases and J by 0 bases, and 9 bases separated the two germline ends. The CDR3 spans 14 residues. Germline CDR1 reads SNHLY; CDR2 reads FYNNEI.

This clonotype showed up just once. V usage is TRBV15 and J usage is TRBJ2-5, with TRBD1 matching over 9 bases. Germline CDR1 and CDR2: LNHNV and YYDKDF (reference sequence). CDR3 size: 17 residues. After removal of 0 bases from V and 5 bases from J, the junction contained 10 bases not matched to a gene. The CDR3 bases are TGTGCCACCAGCAGAGATCTATGGACAGGGGCATCGGAGACCCAGTACTTC. Translating it yields CATSRDLWTGASETQYF.

The CDR3 spells CASKTGSFSPLHF. CDR3 nucleotides: TGTGCCAGTAAGACAGGGAGTTTCTCACCCCTCCACTTT. The rearrangement uses TRBV6-5 and TRBJ1-6; 7 bases match TRBD1. With 9 bases clipped from V and 10 bases from J, the junction kept 9 bases outside the gene matches. The CDR3 is 13 amino acids. CDR1 and CDR2 from the germline V gene are MNHEY and SVGAGI.

The V call is TRBV15, the J call TRBJ2-7; D is unclear. The CDR3 consists of 14 residues. Germline V CDR1 and CDR2: LNHNV, YYDKDF (reference sequence). Trimming removed 5 bases from V and 6 bases from J, with 17 bases in between. CDR3 sequence (DNA): TGTGCCACCAGCGTAAGGAACGGTTTTGGCGAGCAGTACTTC. Protein product: CATSVRNGFGEQYF.

At least ten counts were recorded for this clonotype. CDR3 bases: TGTGCCAGCCGGACAGGGGCCTACGAGCAGTACTTC. Its translation: CASRTGAYEQYF. This sequence joins TRBV7-2 and TRBJ2-7, with 9 bases fitting TRBD1. The germline V gene has CDR1 SGHTA and CDR2 FQGNSA. V trimming: 8 bases; J trimming: 2 bases; junction bases outside the gene matches: 1. This CDR3 is built from 12 residues. The variable domain in full, completed from reference TRBV7-2 and TRBJ2-7, reads GAGVSQSPSNKVTEKGKDVELRCDPISGHTALYWYRQSLGQGLEFLIYFQGNSAPDKSGLPSDRFSAERTGGSVSTLTIQRTQQEDSAVYLCASRTGAYEQYFGPGTRLTVT.

This chain uses TRBV28 with TRBJ2-7; D is ambiguous. This CDR3 contains 13 residues. Trimming took 3 bases from V and 7 from J, leaving 13 bases between them. Germline V gene lookup returns CDR1 MDHEN and CDR2 SYDVKM. Written as DNA, the CDR3 is TGTGCCAGCAGTTTGGGGTTCCCCGGGGAGCAGTACTTC. It is translated as CASSLGFPGEQYF.

This clonotype was picked up a small number of times. The CDR3 region has the DNA TGTGCCAGCAGCGAGATGGGTTATTCTCATAATGAGCAGTTCTTC. It codes for CASSEMGYSHNEQFF. The chain carries TRBV7-2 and TRBJ2-1; D is undetermined. Trimming took 5 bases from V and 7 from J, leaving 18 bases between them. Germline CDR1 is SGHTA and CDR2 is FQGNSA. There are 15 residues in the CDR3.

This chain uses TRBV20-1 with TRBJ2-5, with 7 bases that match TRBD2. J was trimmed by 7 bases and V by 5 bases; bases with no gene match: 16. CDR1 is DFQATT, CDR2 SNEGSKA, per germline (reference sequence). The CDR3 runs to 15 residues. This CDR3 is CSARQPGGGGGTQYF. The CDR3 DNA reads TGCAGTGCTCGTCAACCGGGAGGAGGTGGGGGGACCCAGTACTTC.

V is TRBV20-1 and J is TRBJ2-5, with TRBD1 matching over 8 bases. J gave up 1 base and V 6 bases, and 10 bases lay outside the gene matches. CDR3 length: 15 amino acids. The germline CDR1 and CDR2 sequences are DFQATT and SNEGSKA (reference sequence). The chain's CDR3 is CSAFGRDRTQETQYF. CDR3 bases: TGCAGTGCCTTTGGCCGGGACAGGACCCAAGAGACCCAGTACTTC.

In this sample, this clonotype turned up a few times. V is TRBV29-1 and J is TRBJ2-1; D assignment may be TRBD1 or TRBD2 (6 bases each). Germline V lookup: CDR1 SQVTM, CDR2 ANQGSEA. The CDR3 has 13 residues. V was shortened by 4 bases and J by 8 bases, with 15 bases between the two germline ends. The CDR3 is CSVGGAGVDEQFF. Here the CDR3 DNA reads TGCAGCGTTGGCGGGGCAGGGGTCGATGAGCAGTTCTTC.

This clonotype was detected ten times or more. The CDR3 DNA follows: TGCAGTGCTAGAGATGCGTTGGGAGGAAAGCTTCAGTACTTC. Its translation: CSARDALGGKLQYF. The V and J genes are TRBV20-1 and TRBJ2-4; maybe TRBD2 (6 bases). The V and J ends lost 0 bases and 11 bases respectively, with 17 bases between them. The CDR3 sequence is 14 residues long. Looked up from germline, CDR1 is DFQATT and CDR2 is SNEGSKA (reference sequence).

The V call is TRBV6-5, the J call TRBJ1-4; 12 bases are shared with TRBD1. Trimming cost V 2 bases and J 8 bases; bases outside gene matches: 6. The CDR3 is 16 amino acids. Germline lookup yields CDR1 MNHEY and CDR2 SVGAGI. The CDR3 region has the DNA TGTGCCAGCAGTTACGGGACAGGGGGCAGATTGGAAAAACTGTTTTTT. Translating it yields CASSYGTGGRLEKLFF.

The CDR3 here is CASSSADLKIQYF. Here the CDR3 DNA reads TGTGCCAGCAGTTCCGCAGATTTGAAGATCCAGTACTTC. The chain joins TRBV28 to TRBJ2-7, with no clear D. CDR1 MDHEN and CDR2 SYDVKM come from the germline V gene. Trimming removed 4 bases from V and 10 bases from J, with 17 bases in between. The CDR3 runs 13 residues.

The V and J genes are TRBV10-3 and TRBJ1-1; TRBD1 is a possible D gene (6 bases). Trimming stripped 5 bases from V and 6 bases from J, with 16 bases between. Looked up from germline, CDR1 is ENHRY and CDR2 is SYGVKD. This CDR3 is 14 amino acids long. The CDR3 sequence is CAISSPRGSPEAFF. In DNA, the CDR3 is TGTGCCATCAGTAGCCCCAGGGGTTCTCCTGAAGCTTTCTTT.

This chain links TRBV5-1 with TRBJ2-5; D not certain. V was pared by 3 bases and J by 2 bases, with 14 bases between. The CDR3 covers 15 residues. In germline, CDR1 is SGHRS, CDR2 YFSETQ. CDR3 amino acids: CASSSLRTVQETQYF. The CDR3 DNA is TGCGCCAGCAGCTCCTTACGGACCGTGCAAGAGACCCAGTACTTC.

The rearrangement uses TRBV7-9 and TRBJ1-6; the D gene is possibly TRBD1 (5 bases). Trimming removed 5 bases from V and 7 bases from J, with 18 bases in between. The CDR3 covers 16 residues. Germline V gene sequence: CDR1 SEHNR, CDR2 FQNEAQ (reference sequence). The CDR3: CASSPTAGMQNSPLHF. In nucleotides, the CDR3 is TGTGCCAGCAGCCCAACGGCAGGGATGCAGAATTCACCCCTCCACTTT.

V and J are TRBV3-1 and TRBJ1-1; no clear D gene. Trimming pared 0 bases from V and 4 bases from J, leaving 15 bases between. CDR3 size: 16 residues. Germline V gives CDR1 LGHDT, CDR2 YNNKEL (reference sequence). The CDR3 loop is CASSQEAAEVGTEAFF. CDR3 DNA: TGTGCCAGCAGCCAAGAAGCGGCGGAGGTTGGCACTGAAGCTTTCTTT.

The DNA of the CDR3 is TGCGCCAGCAGCTGGGGACAGCAATACCAAGAGACCCAGTACTTC. Its translation is CASSWGQQYQETQYF. The V and J genes are TRBV5-1 and TRBJ2-5; 7 bases agree with TRBD1. The CDR3 has 15 amino acids. J lost 0 bases, V lost 3 bases, and 5 bases had no gene match. CDR1 and CDR2 from the germline V gene are SGHRS and YFSETQ.

This chain connects TRBV3-1 to TRBJ1-4; a possible D gene is TRBD1 (6 bases). Germline V lookup: CDR1 LGHDT, CDR2 YNNKEL (reference sequence). V was pared by 7 bases and J by 10 bases, with 22 bases between. There are 15 residues in the CDR3. CDR3 loop: CASTQEDGQLGKLFF. As DNA, the CDR3 is TGTGCCAGCACCCAGGAGGATGGACAGTTGGGAAAACTGTTTTTT.

There are many counts of this clonotype. The V gene is TRBV27, the J gene TRBJ2-3, with TRBD2 matching over 8 bases. Germline V CDR1 and CDR2: MNHEY, SMNVEV (reference sequence). The CDR3 has 15 amino acids. After removal of 1 base from V and 3 bases from J, the junction contained 3 bases not matched to a gene. CDR3 sequence: CASSLFPSGTDTQYF. Here the CDR3 DNA reads TGTGCCAGCAGTTTATTTCCTAGCGGGACAGATACGCAGTATTTT.

This clonotype was detected only a few times. The chain has TRBV28 and TRBJ2-1; D is possibly TRBD2 (7 bases). V was cut by 3 bases and J by 7 bases, with 13 bases left in between. Germline lookup yields CDR1 MDHEN and CDR2 SYDVKM. The CDR3 runs to 14 residues. CDR3 nucleotide sequence: TGTGCCAGCAGTTTCGGGGGGCCGGGGAATGAGCAGTTCTTC. Its translation is CASSFGGPGNEQFF.

This clonotype was found a few times. The chain recombines TRBV7-2 with TRBJ2-7, with 8 bases fitting TRBD1. This CDR3 contains 15 residues. V dropped 2 bases and J dropped 2; count of bases not matched to a gene: 5. Germline V gene sequence: CDR1 SGHTA, CDR2 FQGNSA. The CDR3 bases are TGTGCCAGCAGCTTACGGACAGGGATCGCCTACGAGCAGTACTTC. It is translated as CASSLRTGIAYEQYF. The variable domain in full, completed from reference TRBV7-2 and TRBJ2-7, reads GAGVSQSPSNKVTEKGKDVELRCDPISGHTALYWYRQSLGQGLEFLIYFQGNSAPDKSGLPSDRFSAERTGGSVSTLTIQRTQQEDSAVYLCASSLRTGIAYEQYFGPGTRLTVT.

A remark on this clonotype: The junction differs from germline at one of its ends, possibly a read error. The chain has TRBV4-3 and TRBJ2-6; 7 bases fit TRBD1. Germline CDR1 LGHNA, CDR2 YSLEER. The CDR3 totals 19 residues. Here the CDR3 DNA reads TGCGCCAGCAGCCTGGAGGTGGGACAGCCCTACTCTGAGGCCAACGTCCTGACTTTC. Its protein is CASSLEVGQPYSEANVLTF.

This clonotype was counted a few times. The chain has TRBV7-9 and TRBJ2-1, with D unclear. Germline CDR1 is SEHNR and CDR2 is FQNEAQ (reference sequence). The CDR3 is 12 amino acids. Trimming cost V 5 bases and J 6 bases, with 8 bases left between them. The CDR3 spells CASSPDVNEQFF. The CDR3 DNA is TGTGCCAGCAGCCCCGACGTCAATGAGCAGTTCTTC.

This clonotype was seen ten or more times. This chain uses TRBV15 with TRBJ2-1, with a possible D match to TRBD1 (6 bases). The CDR3 has 13 residues. V was cut by 0 bases and J by 8 bases, with 8 bases left in between. Germline-derived CDR1 and CDR2 are LNHNV and YYDKDF (reference sequence). This CDR3 is CATSRDEGDEQFF. Written as DNA, the CDR3 is TGTGCCACCAGCAGAGATGAGGGGGATGAGCAGTTCTTC.

This clonotype was counted ten times or more. This chain joins TRBV7-2 and TRBJ2-1, with D unclear. The CDR3 is made up of 12 amino acids. V lost 3 bases and J 3 bases, leaving 3 bases between the germline ends. Germline V gene data show CDR1 as SGHTA and CDR2 as FQGNSA. CDR3 loop: CASSFRYNEQFF. DNA for the CDR3: TGTGCCAGCAGCTTTCGCTACAATGAGCAGTTCTTC.